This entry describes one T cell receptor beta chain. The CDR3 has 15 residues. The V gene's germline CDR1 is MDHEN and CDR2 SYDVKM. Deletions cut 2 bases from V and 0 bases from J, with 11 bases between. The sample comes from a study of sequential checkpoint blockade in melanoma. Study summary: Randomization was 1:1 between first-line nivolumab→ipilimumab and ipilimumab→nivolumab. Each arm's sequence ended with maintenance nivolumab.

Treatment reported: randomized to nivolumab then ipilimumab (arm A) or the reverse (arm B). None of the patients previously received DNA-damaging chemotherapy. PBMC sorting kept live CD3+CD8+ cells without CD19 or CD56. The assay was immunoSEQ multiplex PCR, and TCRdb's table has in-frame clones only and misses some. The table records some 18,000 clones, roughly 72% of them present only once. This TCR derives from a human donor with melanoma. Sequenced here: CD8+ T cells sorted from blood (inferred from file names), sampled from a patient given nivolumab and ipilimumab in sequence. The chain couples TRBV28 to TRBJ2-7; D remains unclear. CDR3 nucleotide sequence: TGTGCCAGCAGTTTACCAGAAAGGAGCTCCTACGAGCAGTACTTC. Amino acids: CASSLPERSSYEQYF.